The rows below give T cell receptor beta chains drawn from one sample of a study of vaccination and CD4 T cells after COVID-19. A single record per CDR3 protein comes from TCRdb applying MiXCR to the PCR reads. The sample lists about 15,000 distinct CDR3 sequences; nearly 80% were seen once. These receptors are not linked to any known antigen. This sample comprised CD4+ T cells from blood, cultured in vitro, obtained after SARS-CoV-2 vaccination. Receptor source: a human donor who received a COVID-19 vaccine. The CDR3 runs from the conserved cysteine through the conserved F or W. The D gene is left open where the match is weak. Clone size is not always given. Where it is, it says once, few, many or a class for expanded clones.

d_call clone_size j_call v_call cdr3_nt cdr3_aa
TRBD1 once TRBJ1-6 TRBV6-1 TGTGCCAGCAGCCCGACGGGCAGGGGGTCACCCCTCCACTTT CASSPTGRGSPLHF
- - TRBJ1-5 TRBV19 TGTGCCAGTAGTGCTTTTCGAGGCCCCAATCAGCCCCAGCATTTT CASSAFRGPNQPQHF
TRBD2 few TRBJ2-1 TRBV20-1 TGCAGTGCTATGACCGGGGGGAGATACAATGAGCAGTTCTTC CSAMTGGRYNEQFF
TRBD1 few TRBJ1-5 TRBV12-3/TRBV12-4 TGTGCCAGCAGTTTCTTCAGGGGGCAGCCCCAGCATTTT CASSFFRGQPQHF
- once TRBJ1-1 TRBV19 TGTGCCAGTATCCGGGGGACCGAGGGGATGAACACTGAAGCTTTCTTT CASIRGTEGMNTEAFF
- - TRBJ1-5 TRBV20-1 TGCAGTGCTAGAGATGGCAGGGGTGGCAATCAGCCCCAGCATTTT CSARDGRGGNQPQHF
- - TRBJ1-3 TRBV6-1 TGTGCCAGCTCTAAGGGCGGGGGTACTGGAAACACCATATATTTT CASSKGGGTGNTIYF
- - TRBJ2-5 TRBV4-1 TGCGCCAGCAGCCAAGATGGGACCCCGGACATGGAGACCCAGTACTTC CASSQDGTPDMETQYF
TRBD2 - TRBJ2-1 TRBV20-1 TGCAGTGCTAGAGGTGGGACTAGCGGCTACAATGAGCAGTTCTTC CSARGGTSGYNEQFF
TRBD1 - TRBJ1-6 TRBV7-8 TGTGCCAGCAGCTTTCGGTTAGGTGGCGGGACAGATAATTCACCCCTCCACTTT CASSFRLGGGTDNSPLHF
- - TRBJ1-2 TRBV15 TGTGCCACGTCGGTGGACAACTATGGCTACACCTTC CATSVDNYGYTF
- - TRBJ1-4 TRBV6-5 TGTGCCAGCAGTTACTCGAGCGAAGGAGGAGAAAAACTGTTTTTT CASSYSSEGGEKLFF
- - TRBJ1-2 TRBV20-1 TGCAGTGCTTACGACCTCTCAGGAGGCTACACCTTC CSAYDLSGGYTF
TRBD1 few TRBJ1-2 TRBV7-9 TGTGCCACCCGGACAGGGGCGCGGAATGGCTACACCTTC CATRTGARNGYTF
- - TRBJ2-6 TRBV29-1 TGCAGCGTTGACGACGGGGCCAACGTCCTGACTTTC CSVDDGANVLTF
TRBD2 - TRBJ2-1 TRBV20-1 TGCAGTGCTAGTGTAATCGGGGGGGGCTCCTACAATGAGCAGTTCTTC CSASVIGGGSYNEQFF
- - TRBJ2-7 TRBV6-5 TGTGCCAGCAGTTATGACGGGGTCTCCTACGAGCAGTACTTC CASSYDGVSYEQYF
TRBD1 - TRBJ1-2 TRBV12-5 TGTGCTAGTGGCTCTGACAGGGGGCGATGGGGAAACTATGGCTACACCTTC CASGSDRGRWGNYGYTF
- - TRBJ1-4 TRBV11-3 TGTGCCAGCAGCTTACAGGCGTCGACTAATGAAAAACTGTTTTTT CASSLQASTNEKLFF
- - TRBJ1-1 TRBV10-3 TGTGCCATCAGTGACCGGAGGGGCTCTGAAGCTTTCTTT CAISDRRGSEAFF
TRBD1 - TRBJ2-5 TRBV7-6 TGTGCCAGCAGCACCGGACAGGGACAAGAGACCCAGTACTTC CASSTGQGQETQYF
- - TRBJ1-1 TRBV19 TGTGCCAGTAGTGACAGGCCGAACACTGAAGCTTTCTTT CASSDRPNTEAFF
TRBD1 - TRBJ2-3 TRBV24-1 TGTGCCACCAGTGATCCTCGGGACAGGGGTAGCACAGATACGCAGTATTTT CATSDPRDRGSTDTQYF
- - TRBJ1-6 TRBV5-1 TGCGCCAGCAGCTTGGGAGGGGCGCCTAGGGATTCACCCCTCCACTTT CASSLGGAPRDSPLHF
- - TRBJ1-4 TRBV30 TGTGCCTGGAGACGGGGGAATGAAAAACTGTTTTTT CAWRRGNEKLFF
- - TRBJ2-3 TRBV10-3 TGTGCCATCAGCCCATCTCGGACTAGCACAGATACGCAGTATTTT CAISPSRTSTDTQYF
- few TRBJ1-6 TRBV6-5 TGTGCCAGCAGTTACGTCCAGGGCCGTGGGAGACTCCACTTT CASSYVQGRGRLHF
TRBD2 - TRBJ2-7 TRBV2 TGTGCCAGCAGGAGGACTAGCGGGGGGACCTCTGGGTCCTACGAGCAGTACTTC CASRRTSGGTSGSYEQYF
- - TRBJ2-5 TRBV3-1 TGTGCCAGCAGCCAAACCGAGACCCAGTACTTC CASSQTETQYF
- - TRBJ1-5 TRBV18 TGTGCCAGCTCACCGGGGATGGGGGGCAATCAGCCCCAGCATTTT CASSPGMGGNQPQHF
- - TRBJ2-1 TRBV20-1 TGCAGTGCCCACGAGCGTAACAATGAGCAGTTCTTC CSAHERNNEQFF
TRBD2 - TRBJ2-3 TRBV20-1 TGCAGTGCGGGGACTAGCGGGGCGACACTTAGCACAGATACGCAGTATTTT CSAGTSGATLSTDTQYF
- - TRBJ1-1 TRBV14 TGTGCCAGCAGCCGGGGGGCGAACACTGAAGCTTTCTTT CASSRGANTEAFF
TRBD1 - TRBJ1-3 TRBV7-9 TGTGCCAGCAGCCCAGGACAGGGGAACACCATATATTTT CASSPGQGNTIYF
TRBD2 - TRBJ2-3 TRBV20-1 TGCAGTCTTAACGGGGTTGGCGGGGGGGTAGATACGCAGTATTTT CSLNGVGGGVDTQYF
TRBD1 - TRBJ1-2 TRBV24-1 TGTGCCACCAGTGAATGGGGGGGGTCGAGGGACAGGCCCCGGCAGGACTATGGCTACACCTTC CATSEWGGSRDRPRQDYGYTF
- - TRBJ1-1 TRBV2 TGTGCCAGCACCCCGGGGGCTTTCGGTGAAGCTTTCTTT CASTPGAFGEAFF
- - TRBJ1-4 TRBV29-1 TGCAGCGTTGAAACAGTTGAAAAACTGTTTTTT CSVETVEKLFF
TRBD2 - TRBJ2-7 TRBV12-3/TRBV12-4 TGTGCCAGCAGTTTAGTGGCTAGCGGGGAAGGCGAGCAGTACTTC CASSLVASGEGEQYF
- once TRBJ2-2 TRBV7-2 TGTGCCAGCAGCCCAAGATCGAACACCGGGGAGCTGTTTTTT CASSPRSNTGELFF
- - TRBJ1-1 TRBV12-3/TRBV12-4 TGTGCCAGCAGTTTATACGGGCGGGGGGTAATTTCAAAGGACACTGAAGCTTTCTTT CASSLYGRGVISKDTEAFF
TRBD2 - TRBJ2-5 TRBV6-5 TGTGCCAGCAGTTACTCGCCTAGCGGGGAATACCAAGAGACCCAGTACTTC CASSYSPSGEYQETQYF
TRBD2 - TRBJ2-3 TRBV5-1 TGCGCCAGCAGCTCCACTGTGACTAGCGGGGGGGGAGATACGCAGTATTTT CASSSTVTSGGGDTQYF
- few TRBJ1-2 TRBV7-8 TGTGCCAGCAGCTCCCGAGCCGGAGAAGGGGTAGTTCGTGGCTACACCTTC CASSSRAGEGVVRGYTF
TRBD2 - TRBJ2-3 TRBV10-3 TGTGCCATCAGTGATTGGCTAGCGGGGGGCACAGATACGCAGTATTTT CAISDWLAGGTDTQYF
- - TRBJ2-2 TRBV6-1 TGTGCCAGCAGTCGCACAGGGACGTCGAACACCGGGGAGCTGTTTTTT CASSRTGTSNTGELFF
- - TRBJ2-7 TRBV24-1 TGTGCCACCAGTGATTTCAGGGATGGAGGCGAGCAGTACTTC CATSDFRDGGEQYF
TRBD1 once TRBJ1-2 TRBV5-1 TGCGCCAGCAGCCCGGACAGGCATAACTATGGCTACACCTTC CASSPDRHNYGYTF
- - TRBJ1-5 TRBV21-1 TGTGCCAGCAGCAAAGACGGACAGGGGGCTCAGCCCCAGCATTTT CASSKDGQGAQPQHF
TRBD2 - TRBJ2-3 TRBV20-1 TGCAGTGTCCCCCGGAGCGGGGGGGCAGAGGGGGCAGATACGCAGTATTTT CSVPRSGGAEGADTQYF
- - TRBJ1-2 TRBV20-1 TGCAGTGCAACTAGTGCTGGAGGGGAGGGGTATGGCTACACCTTC CSATSAGGEGYGYTF
- - TRBJ1-5 TRBV7-9 TGTGCCAGCAGCTCCCTTCTAGGTCAGCCCCAGCATTTT CASSSLLGQPQHF
- - TRBJ1-5 TRBV2 TGTGCCAGCAGGGATGACTGGAATCAGCCCCAGCATTTT CASRDDWNQPQHF
TRBD1 once TRBJ1-1 TRBV7-3 TGTGCCAGCAGCCTAAGGGGGACAGGGGAGGCTGAAGCTTTCTTT CASSLRGTGEAEAFF
TRBD1 - TRBJ2-7 TRBV24-1 TGTGCCACCCTACAGGGGTGCCACGAGCAGTACTTC CATLQGCHEQYF
TRBD1 - TRBJ1-1 TRBV6-5 TGTGCCAGCAGTTATAGGACAGGACCGAACACTGAAGCTTTCTTT CASSYRTGPNTEAFF
- - TRBJ2-1 TRBV24-1 TGTGCCACCAGTGATTTTTACAATGAGCAGTTCTTC CATSDFYNEQFF
- - TRBJ1-1 TRBV21-1 TGTGCCAGCAGCAAAAACTCCCGTAGGGGCACTGAAGCTTTCTTT CASSKNSRRGTEAFF
- once TRBJ1-1 TRBV9 TGTGCCAGCAGCTTTGACCCGGGACAACAAGCTTTCTTT CASSFDPGQQAFF
- - TRBJ1-6 TRBV7-9 TGTGCCAGCAGGCGTACAGGATTCTATAATTCACCCCTCCACTTT CASRRTGFYNSPLHF